This T cell receptor (beta chain) is from a study of blood T cell repertoires in COVID-19. Study summary: Samples taken during acute and convalescent COVID-19 were collected in the United States, Italy and Spain. PBMCs, B-cell-depleted T cells, or T cells provided the cDNA or gDNA that made up the material.

Per the study methods: Amplification of reference gene primers provided the estimated nucleated cell counts. Using immunoSEQ multiplex PCR, the repertoire was profiled, and TCRdb retains in-frame clones only, with some absent. The V and J calls and the clone size are those of that table, but D and trimming were determined from the DNA. The sample includes hundreds of thousands of clones, more than 70% seen only once; the top ten take roughly 2%. Those enrolled, adults aged roughly 18 to 90 years, came from fewer than 25 US areas. The CDR3 is 14 amino acids. Germline assignment: CDR1 MDHEN and CDR2 SYDVKM. The trim removed 6 bases at V and 6 bases at J, leaving 6 bases unmatched.

This chain joins TRBV28 and TRBJ2-3; 10 bases agree with TRBD1. The sample consisted of PBMCs or T cells enriched from blood (not recorded which). This sequence was found in a woman aged 45-65 years who had recovered from COVID-19. For the CDR3, the DNA is TGTGCCAGCAGGACAGGGGGCATGGGTGATACGCAGTATTTT. Amino acid sequence: CASRTGGMGDTQYF.